This T cell receptor (beta chain) was found in a study of PD-1 blockade in classical Hodgkin lymphoma. Relapse after autologous stem cell transplantation occurred in every patient, and brentuximab vedotin exposure varied. By share, this clone ranks as medium-sized (0.01 to 0.1%). This CDR3 spans 16 amino acids. The germline CDR1 and CDR2 sequences are MGHRA and YSYEKL. Trimming removed 0 bases from V and 8 bases from J, with 16 bases in between. Assay: immunoSEQ multiplex PCR; the TCRdb copy retains only in-frame clones and omits some. The data show some 50,000 clones, with around 70% seen just once and roughly 11% held by the top ten.

The sequence was collected from a human donor with classical Hodgkin lymphoma. This chain uses TRBV4-1 with TRBJ1-4, with D tentatively TRBD1 (5 bases). The input for sequencing was peripheral blood mononuclear cells (PBMCs), taken at baseline. CDR3 protein: CASSQDVRGGWEKLFF. The DNA of the CDR3 is TGCGCCAGCAGCCAAGATGTTCGGGGGGGTTGGGAAAAACTGTTTTTT.